This T cell receptor beta chain derives from a study of human T cells and chemical hapten exposure. TCRdb re-analysed the RACE reads in MiXCR, keeping a single row per CDR3 protein. The profile shows under 100,000 distinct CDR3 sequences, over 9.5% of them singletons. Trimming cost V 3 bases and J 0 bases, with 5 bases left between them. Germline CDR1 is KGHDR and CDR2 is SFDVKD. This CDR3 comprises 14 residues. Time point meaning: patch test 2, 6 weeks after DPC sensitization. Treatment described: therapeutic diphenylcyclopropenone sensitization with weekly scalp DPC. The J gene is TRBJ1-5, the V gene TRBV24-1; D unclear. Sequencing was performed on whole blood, taken in connection with sensitization to the hapten diphenylcyclopropenone (DPC). The sequence was collected from a woman in her forties with alopecia areata. Some clones in this sample may be carry-over from other donors' samples. CDR3 in amino acids: CATSDGSSNQPQHF. In nucleotides, the CDR3 is TGTGCCACCAGTGATGGTAGTAGCAATCAGCCCCAGCATTTT.